This is a list of T cell receptor beta chains from one sample in a study of CD8 T cells in ankylosing spondylitis. In TCRdb, the 5' RACE reads were re-called with MiXCR into one record per CDR3 protein. The data contain around 770,000 distinct CDR3 sequences, 10% to 15% of them singletons. The specimen sequenced was blood, either unsorted or a sorted T cell fraction (not recorded which). These TCRs come from a male donor with ankylosing spondylitis. Both conserved end residues are part of each CDR3. The D gene is left open where the match is weak. A row's size may be missing; if present it is once, few, many or a size class.

size	D	V	J	DNA	CDR3
-	-	TRBV29-1	TRBJ2-3	TGCAGTGGGGGGCGGCGGGATACGCAGTATTTT	CSGGRRDTQYF
many	-	TRBV7-9	TRBJ2-3	TGTGCCAGCAGCTCCCCCTTCGCGGGATTCACAGATACGCAGTATTTT	CASSSPFAGFTDTQYF
-	-	TRBV28	TRBJ2-3	TGTGCCAGCAGTTTATGGGAGGGGCTCATCACAGATACGCAGTATTTT	CASSLWEGLITDTQYF
few	-	TRBV7-2	TRBJ1-5	TGTGCCAGCAGCCCGGGACGGGGCCCGTGGCCCCAGCATTTT	CASSPGRGPWPQHF
-	TRBD1	TRBV20-1	TRBJ2-1	TGCAGTGTCACAAAACGGACAGGGGGCAAGAATGAGCAGTTCTTC	CSVTKRTGGKNEQFF
few	TRBD1	TRBV7-2	TRBJ2-3	TGTGCCAGCAGCTCCTGGGACAGGGGGGGTGCAGATACGCAGTATTTT	CASSSWDRGGADTQYF
few	-	TRBV6-2/TRBV6-3	TRBJ2-1	TGTGCCAGCAGTTACAGGGTCGGCTCCTACAATGAGCAGTTCTTC	CASSYRVGSYNEQFF
-	-	TRBV5-1	TRBJ2-3	TGCGCCAGCAGCTTTAATGGAATGGGACGCACAGATACGCAGTATTTT	CASSFNGMGRTDTQYF
-	-	TRBV4-3	TRBJ2-7	TGCGCCAGCAGCCAACTTGCAGGGCACTCCTACGAGCAGTACTTC	CASSQLAGHSYEQYF
-	-	TRBV5-1	TRBJ1-2	TGCGCCAGCAGCGTGAACAGAGACTTCTATGGCTACACCTTC	CASSVNRDFYGYTF
few	-	TRBV6-5	TRBJ2-3	TGTGCCAGCAGTTACTCGAGGGGAGATACGCAGTATTTT	CASSYSRGDTQYF
-	TRBD1	TRBV7-6	TRBJ2-7	TGTGCCAGCAGCTTGAGTCAGGGGGCCAGGCAGTACTTC	CASSLSQGARQYF
many	-	TRBV14	TRBJ1-1	TGTGCCAGCAGCCAGATTGGGACGAAAGCTTTCTTT	CASSQIGTKAFF
-	-	TRBV5-4	TRBJ2-7	TGTGCCAGCAGCTTGGGCGGGGAACCGTCCTACGAGCAGTACTTC	CASSLGGEPSYEQYF